The 28 T cell receptor beta chains in this list originate from one sample, sequenced in a study of cytomegalovirus exposure and HLA in healthy donors. The data were produced by immunoSEQ multiplex PCR, yet TCRdb's version contains in-frame clones alone and is incomplete. The repertoire holds 90,000 to 110,000 clones, with more than 70% as singletons. The sequenced sample was PBMCs. The source of these receptors is a woman aged 18-29 years in good health and CMV-seronegative.

V and J are TRBV29-1 and TRBJ1-2, with 12 bases aligning to TRBD1. The CDR3 is made up of 16 amino acids. V was clipped by 3 bases and J by 8 bases; unmatched bases: 13. The germline CDR1 and CDR2 sequences are SQVTM and ANQGSEA. The CDR3 DNA follows: TGCAGCGTTGACGGCTCCGGGACAGGGGGCGCGGGAGGCTACACCTTC. It is translated as CSVDGSGTGGAGGYTF.

In its sample, this clone was seen a few times. Mismatch with germline at one junction end may stem from a read error. The V gene is TRBV5-1, the J gene TRBJ2-2, with TRBD1 matching over 8 bases. The CDR3 is made up of 15 amino acids. The germline gives CDR1 SGHRS, CDR2 YFSETQ. The CDR3 loop reads CASSLDRGNAGELFF. CDR3 DNA sequence: TGCGCCAGCAGCTTGGACAGGGGGAACGCCGGGGAGCTGTTTTTT.

The chain links TRBV4-2 to TRBJ2-1; 11 bases fit TRBD2. V gave up 4 bases and J gave up 10 bases; unmatched junction bases: 12. Germline CDR1 reads LGHNA; CDR2 reads YNFKEQ. The CDR3 length is 16 residues. The CDR3 DNA is TGTGCCAGCAGCCCAGGGGGGCTAGCGGGGGGCCGAGAGCAGTTCTTC. Amino acids: CASSPGGLAGGREQFF.

The genes are TRBV5-1 and TRBJ2-7; 7 bases are a match to TRBD1. Unmatched junction bases numbered 5, after V lost 4 bases and J lost 7 bases. The CDR3 length is 12 residues. Germline V gene lookup returns CDR1 SGHRS and CDR2 YFSETQ. In DNA form, the CDR3 reads TGCGCCAGCAGCCCTGACAGGGATGAGCAGTACTTC. Amino acids: CASSPDRDEQYF.

This rearrangement joins TRBV6-1 to TRBJ2-3, with D perhaps matching TRBD1 (5 bases). The CDR3 has 15 residues. Germline assignment: CDR1 MNHNS and CDR2 SASEGT. The germline V and J ends were trimmed by 1 base and 0 bases, with 8 bases remaining between them. CDR3 nucleotides: TGTGCCAGCAGTGAAGAAAGGGGTAGCACAGATACGCAGTATTTT. Amino acid sequence: CASSEERGSTDTQYF.

This clone showed up just once. This CDR3 is CAAGVANYGYTF. In DNA form, the CDR3 reads TGTGCCGCAGGCGTAGCTAACTATGGCTACACCTTC. This chain uses TRBV28 with TRBJ1-2; no firm D call. This CDR3 region has 12 residues. Trimming pared 11 bases from V and 0 bases from J, leaving 10 bases between. Germline V gives CDR1 MDHEN, CDR2 SYDVKM.

The gene calls are TRBV7-2 and TRBJ1-3, with TRBD1 matching over 7 bases. The germline V gene encodes CDR1 SGHTA and CDR2 FQGNSA. The CDR3 is made up of 16 amino acids. With V trimmed by 5 bases and J by 0 bases, 7 bases remained unmatched. The chain's CDR3 is CASSKGQPDSGNTIYF. The CDR3 bases are TGTGCCAGCAGCAAGGGACAGCCAGACTCTGGAAACACCATATATTTT.

DNA of the CDR3: TGTGCCAGCAGTTTTTTAGGAGGTACAGATACGCAGTATTTT. This gives the protein CASSFLGGTDTQYF. The chain couples TRBV27 to TRBJ2-3; D is possibly TRBD2 (5 bases). Trimming stripped 3 bases from V and 3 bases from J, with 10 bases between. This CDR3 has 14 residues. Germline CDR1 and CDR2: MNHEY and SMNVEV (reference sequence).

V and J are TRBV5-1 and TRBJ2-5; 7 bases match TRBD1. The CDR3 is 15 residues long. V shed 7 bases and J 5 bases; nucleotides not matched to a gene: 14. Germline V lookup: CDR1 SGHRS, CDR2 YFSETQ. The CDR3 spells CASGRQGGTRETQYF. CDR3 nucleotide sequence: TGCGCCAGCGGCCGACAGGGTGGCACAAGGGAGACCCAGTACTTC.

The chain combines TRBV4-3 with TRBJ2-7; 10 positions match TRBD1. Per the germline V gene, CDR1 is LGHNA and CDR2 is YSLEER. The CDR3 spans 16 residues. Losses at the gene ends were 0 bases for V and 3 bases for J; bases not matched to a gene: 5. CDR3 in amino acids: CASSQDSGQGSYEQYF. The CDR3, as DNA: TGCGCCAGCAGCCAAGACTCGGGACAGGGGAGCTACGAGCAGTACTTC.

This clone was seen a few times. V is TRBV11-2 and J is TRBJ2-7; D might be TRBD1 (6 bases). Trimming stripped 5 bases from V and 0 bases from J, with 17 bases between. CDR1 is SGHAT, CDR2 FQNNGV, per germline. The CDR3 consists of 16 residues. CDR3 amino acids: CASSIQGGGDSYEQYF. The CDR3 bases are TGTGCCAGCAGCATCCAGGGTGGGGGCGACTCCTACGAGCAGTACTTC.

The chain combines TRBV4-3 with TRBJ1-6; a weak D match, TRBD1 (6 bases). Germline V gene lookup returns CDR1 LGHNA and CDR2 YSLEER. V lost 5 bases, J lost 7 bases, and 12 bases lay in between. This CDR3 contains 14 residues. The CDR3 spells CASSTGTGNSPLHF. In DNA, the CDR3 is TGCGCCAGCAGCACAGGGACGGGGAATTCACCCCTCCACTTT.

J is TRBJ1-1 and V is TRBV5-4; D perhaps matches TRBD1 (5 bases). Germline values: CDR1 SGHNT, CDR2 YYREEE (reference sequence). The CDR3 covers 15 residues. Trimming took off 0 bases at V and 0 bases at J, with 9 bases between the two ends. The CDR3 DNA sequence: TGTGCCAGCAGCTTGGCCAAGGGGATGAACACTGAAGCTTTCTTT. It specifies CASSLAKGMNTEAFF.

This clone was recorded only once. The rearrangement uses TRBV19 and TRBJ2-7; 7 positions agree with TRBD1. This CDR3 has 13 residues. Looked up from germline, CDR1 is LNHDA and CDR2 is SQIVND (reference sequence). J gave up 3 bases and V 6 bases, and 5 bases lay outside the gene matches. Here the CDR3 DNA reads TGTGCCAGTAGCAACAGGGGTGGCTACGAGCAGTACTTC. Amino acid sequence: CASSNRGGYEQYF.

The V and J genes are TRBV27 and TRBJ2-5; 7 positions agree with TRBD1. Germline V gene lookup returns CDR1 MNHEY and CDR2 SMNVEV (reference sequence). V dropped 2 bases and J dropped 4; count of bases not matched to a gene: 10. This CDR3 region has 16 residues. The CDR3 here is CASSLRDSLFGETQYF. For the CDR3, the DNA is TGTGCCAGCAGTTTACGGGACAGCCTATTCGGAGAGACCCAGTACTTC.

The chain joins TRBV28 to TRBJ1-4; no clear D. V was pared by 4 bases and J by 2 bases, with 8 bases between. The CDR3 is 14 amino acids. Germline CDR1 and CDR2: MDHEN and SYDVKM. CDR3 protein: CASSWASTNEKLFF. The CDR3 region has the DNA TGTGCCAGCAGTTGGGCTAGCACTAATGAAAAACTGTTTTTT.

This clone is a singleton in its sample. The rearrangement joins TRBV7-8 to TRBJ1-2; no definite D call. CDR1 is SGHVS and CDR2 is FQNEAQ in the germline V gene. CDR3 length: 14 amino acids. The V end lost 0 bases, the J end lost 1 base, and 6 bases lay between the germline ends. CDR3 protein: CASSLAPVNYGYTF. CDR3 DNA sequence: TGTGCCAGCAGCTTAGCGCCGGTTAACTATGGCTACACCTTC.

This clone was seen a handful of times. The V and J genes are TRBV29-1 and TRBJ2-1; D is unresolved. The CDR3 sequence is 10 residues long. Germline loops: CDR1 SQVTM, CDR2 ANQGSEA. The V end was cut by 4 bases, the J end by 10 bases, with 8 bases between. The CDR3 protein is CSVVAGEQFF. CDR3 sequence (DNA): TGCAGCGTTGTAGCCGGAGAGCAGTTCTTC.

The chain combines TRBV19 with TRBJ2-7; tentatively, D is TRBD1 (6 bases). V was clipped by 1 base and J by 2 bases, with 12 bases between them. Per the germline V gene, CDR1 is LNHDA and CDR2 is SQIVND (reference sequence). The CDR3 contains 15 residues. The CDR3 here is CASSIGPGAAYEQYF. The CDR3, as DNA: TGTGCCAGTAGTATAGGCCCAGGGGCGGCCTACGAGCAGTACTTC.

This chain uses TRBV5-1 with TRBJ1-3; 9 bases line up with TRBD1. The V gene's germline CDR1 is SGHRS and CDR2 YFSETQ. J lost 4 bases, V lost 3 bases, and 2 bases had no gene match. The CDR3 extends over 14 amino acids. The CDR3 sequence is CASSSGQGGNTIYF. The CDR3 DNA follows: TGCGCCAGCAGCTCGGGACAGGGAGGAAACACCATATATTTT.

This clone turned up a few times. The chain employs TRBV6-1 and TRBJ2-7; 7 nucleotides agree with TRBD1. CDR3 length equals 15 residues. Germline V lookup: CDR1 MNHNS, CDR2 SASEGT. The junction had 7 bases not matched to a gene; V was cut back by 2 bases and J by 3 bases. This chain's CDR3 is CASSEHYRGIYEQYF. The DNA for the CDR3 is TGTGCCAGCAGTGAACATTACAGGGGAATCTACGAGCAGTACTTC.

Turning to this clone: Possible read error: a much larger clone is one base away. The same CDR3 can be traced to other DNA sequences in this sample. CDR3 in amino acids: CASSLGRNTEAFF. The CDR3 DNA reads as TGTGCCAGCAGTTTGGGGAGGAACACTGAAGCTTTCTTT. J is TRBJ1-1 and V is TRBV27; no clear D. The V and J ends lost 3 bases and 1 base respectively, with 6 bases between them. This CDR3 comprises 13 residues. Germline V gene sequence: CDR1 MNHEY, CDR2 SMNVEV (reference sequence).

This chain links TRBV19 with TRBJ2-7; 8 bases line up with TRBD2. The CDR3 covers 14 residues. CDR1 and CDR2 from the germline V gene are LNHDA and SQIVND (reference sequence). V dropped 3 bases and J dropped 2; count of bases not matched to a gene: 3. The CDR3 DNA reads as TGTGCCAGTAGTATGACCGGGGGGGCCTACGAGCAGTACTTC. Amino acids: CASSMTGGAYEQYF.

This clone was detected a few times. The gene calls are TRBV6-6 and TRBJ1-2, with D hard to call. Between the trimmed V and J ends, which lost 11 bases and 0 bases, there was a span of 10 bases. This CDR3 region has 12 residues. The germline gives CDR1 MNHNY, CDR2 SVGAGI (reference sequence). CDR3: CASRQTNYGYTF. The CDR3 nucleotides read TGTGCCTCCCGTCAGACTAACTATGGCTACACCTTC.

This clone was recorded only once. V gene TRBV5-1 combines with J gene TRBJ1-1; 7 bases are a match to TRBD1. Losses at the gene ends were 0 bases for V and 4 bases for J; bases not matched to a gene: 6. The CDR3 spans 15 residues. Germline CDR1 and CDR2: SGHRS and YFSETQ. As DNA, the CDR3 is TGCGCCAGCAGCTTGGATATAGGGGGCCTCACTGAAGCTTTCTTT. It codes for CASSLDIGGLTEAFF.

Comment on this clone: Other DNA sequences in the same sample also yield this CDR3. The chain joins TRBV29-1 to TRBJ1-2, with 8 bases that match TRBD1. After removal of 7 bases from V and 4 bases from J, the junction contained 5 bases not matched to a gene. In germline, CDR1 is SQVTM, CDR2 ANQGSEA. The CDR3 is 12 amino acids. The CDR3 loop is CSASGGGYGYTF. The CDR3 coding sequence is TGCAGCGCCTCAGGGGGCGGCTATGGCTACACCTTC. The full variable domain, in which reference TRBV29-1 and TRBJ1-2 provide the parts outside the CDR3, is SAVISQKPSRDICQRGTSLTIQCQVDSQVTMMFWYRQQPGQSLTLIATANQGSEATYESGFVIDKFPISRPNLTFSTLTVSNMSPEDSSIYLCSASGGGYGYTFGSGTRLTVV.

The chain has TRBV19 and TRBJ2-7, with 8 bases lining up with TRBD1. The trim removed 5 bases at V and 3 bases at J, leaving 9 bases unmatched. The CDR3 is made up of 15 amino acids. In germline, CDR1 is LNHDA, CDR2 SQIVND (reference sequence). In DNA form, the CDR3 reads TGTGCCAGTAGTCTCCCGGGACAGGCTTACTACGAGCAGTACTTC. It is translated as CASSLPGQAYYEQYF.

The chain couples TRBV5-6 to TRBJ2-7, with D tentatively TRBD1 (6 bases). Germline assignment: CDR1 SGHDT and CDR2 YYEEEE. The CDR3 is made up of 19 amino acids. With 0 bases removed from V and 4 bases from J, the gap between germline ends came to 26 bases. The CDR3 DNA is TGTGCCAGCAGCTTGGGGGGATTGGACAGCCTCCCCCCACCTTACGAGCAGTACTTC. As protein: CASSLGGLDSLPPPYEQYF. Variable domain in full (rest from reference TRBV5-6 and TRBJ2-7): DAGVTQSPTHLIKTRGQQVTLRCSPKSGHDTVSWYQQALGQGPQFIFQYYEEEERQRGNFPDRFSGHQFPNYSSELNVNALLLGDSALYLCASSLGGLDSLPPPYEQYFGPGTRLTVT.